A single sample is the source of the 22 T cell receptor beta chains below, sequenced in a study of Ad26.COV2.S vaccination and SARS-CoV-2 variants. The treatment here: around 19 received Ad26.COV2.S at low or high dose, single or two shots; about 5 received placebo; per-sample allocation not given. It was on day 63 after the first vaccine or placebo injection that samples were taken. Assay: immunoSEQ multiplex PCR; the TCRdb copy retains only in-frame clones and omits some. This table holds a few hundred thousand clones, roughly 84% found once. The material sequenced was peripheral blood, taken in a trial of Ad26.COV2.S vaccine versus placebo. These TCRs come from a person aged 18 to 59 who received the Ad26.COV2.S COVID-19 vaccine or a placebo.

This CDR3 is CASSVEEGASHEQYF. The CDR3 bases are TGTGCCAGCAGCGTAGAGGAGGGGGCGTCACACGAGCAGTACTTC. V gene TRBV9 combines with J gene TRBJ2-7, with D tentatively TRBD1 (7 bases). The V and J ends lost 0 bases and 5 bases respectively, with 15 bases between them. CDR3 length: 15 amino acids. The V gene's germline CDR1 is SGDLS and CDR2 YYNGEE.

This chain links TRBV30 with TRBJ2-5; 8 positions agree with TRBD1. CDR3 length equals 15 residues. Germline-derived CDR1 and CDR2 are GTSNPN and SVGIG (reference sequence). V shed 2 bases and J 4 bases; nucleotides not matched to a gene: 9. The CDR3 is CAWSKGRGLGETQYF. The CDR3 DNA reads as TGTGCCTGGAGTAAGGGCAGGGGGCTTGGAGAGACCCAGTACTTC.

A single count supports this clone. The chain joins TRBV19 to TRBJ2-1; weak D call: TRBD1 (6 bases). CDR3 length equals 12 residues. In germline, CDR1 is LNHDA, CDR2 SQIVND (reference sequence). Trimming shortened V by 2 bases and J by 13 bases, and 12 bases separated the two germline ends. DNA for the CDR3: TGTGCCAGTAGTATACCGGGACATGCCCAGTTCTTC. Protein: CASSIPGHAQFF.

DNA for the CDR3: TGTGCCACCAGTGAGCCTAGCGGGGGGCCCGGGGAGCTGTTTTTT. Encoded protein: CATSEPSGGPGELFF. This chain links TRBV24-1 with TRBJ2-2; TRBD2 aligns across 11 bases. The trim removed 4 bases at V and 6 bases at J, leaving 3 bases unmatched. The germline V gene encodes CDR1 KGHDR and CDR2 SFDVKD. The CDR3 is 15 residues long.

The V gene is TRBV6-5, the J gene TRBJ1-5, with D unresolved. The length of the CDR3 is 13 residues. V was shortened by 3 bases and J by 7 bases, with 10 bases between the two germline ends. Germline CDR1 and CDR2: MNHEY and SVGAGI. In DNA form, the CDR3 reads TGTGCCAGCAGTTATAGGAGGGAACAGCCCCAGCATTTT. Protein: CASSYRREQPQHF.

This chain links TRBV19 with TRBJ2-7, with unresolved D. Germline CDR1 LNHDA, CDR2 SQIVND (reference sequence). Trimming cost V 5 bases and J 7 bases, with 9 bases left between them. The CDR3 is 11 residues long. The CDR3 protein is CASSPGGEQYF. CDR3 DNA sequence: TGTGCCAGTAGTCCAGGTGGAGAGCAGTACTTC.

J is TRBJ2-3 and V is TRBV5-5, with D maybe TRBD1 (5 bases). The CDR3 loop spans 15 amino acids. CDR1 and CDR2 from the germline V gene are SGHKS and YYEKEE (reference sequence). V was clipped by 0 bases and J by 4 bases, with 12 bases between them. The CDR3 nucleotides read TGTGCCAGCAGCTTGGTGGAAGGGGCTGCAGATACGCAGTATTTT. It yields the protein CASSLVEGAADTQYF. Full variable domain (rest looked up from reference TRBV5-5 and TRBJ2-3): DAGVTQSPTHLIKTRGQQVTLRCSPISGHKSVSWYQQVLGQGPQFIFQYYEKEERGRGNFPDRFSARQFPNYSSELNVNALLLGDSALYLCASSLVEGAADTQYFGPGTRLTVL.

This chain uses TRBV11-3 with TRBJ2-5; D is perhaps TRBD2 (5 bases). Trimming left V 5 bases short and J 7 bases short, with 14 bases between. The CDR3 contains 13 residues. Per the germline V gene, CDR1 is SGHNT and CDR2 is YENEEA. This CDR3 is CASSTAARGTQYF. The CDR3 coding sequence is TGTGCCAGCAGCACGGCGGCACGGGGGACCCAGTACTTC.

This chain links TRBV9 with TRBJ2-2; D remains ambiguous. Germline CDR1 is SGDLS and CDR2 is YYNGEE. This CDR3 comprises 15 residues. V was trimmed by 4 bases and J by 0 bases, leaving 10 bases between them. This chain's CDR3 is CASSLLQANTGELFF. The CDR3 DNA is TGTGCCAGCAGCTTACTTCAGGCGAACACCGGGGAGCTGTTTTTT.

This clone was observed a handful of times. The chain couples TRBV7-2 to TRBJ2-2, with 12 nucleotides matching TRBD2. V trimming: 5 bases; J trimming: 6 bases; junction bases outside the gene matches: 10. CDR3 length: 17 amino acids. Germline-derived CDR1 and CDR2 are SGHTA and FQGNSA. DNA for the CDR3: TGTGCCAGCAGCCCGAGGACTAGCGGGGTTGTCGCCGGGGAGCTGTTTTTT. It encodes CASSPRTSGVVAGELFF.

The rearrangement joins TRBV15 to TRBJ1-1; D perhaps matches TRBD1 (6 bases). Trimming removed 0 bases from V and 1 base from J, with 12 bases in between. The CDR3 has 16 amino acids. The germline V gene has CDR1 LNHNV and CDR2 YYDKDF (reference sequence). CDR3 bases: TGTGCCACCAGCAGAGAAGGGGGAAAGGGGAACACTGAAGCTTTCTTT. This encodes CATSREGGKGNTEAFF. Supplemented by reference TRBV15 and TRBJ1-1, the full variable domain reads DAMVIQNPRYQVTQFGKPVTLSCSQTLNHNVMYWYQQKSSQAPKLLFHYYDKDFNNEADTPDNFQSRRPNTSFCFLDIRSPGLGDTAMYLCATSREGGKGNTEAFFGQGTRLTVV.

The CDR3 region has the DNA TGTGCCATCAGTCCCACAGGGCTTCAGCCCCAGCATTTT. Its protein product is CAISPTGLQPQHF. The genes are TRBV10-3 and TRBJ1-5, with D possibly being TRBD1 (6 bases). This CDR3 is 13 amino acids long. The V and J ends lost 5 bases and 6 bases respectively, with 11 bases between them. The V gene's germline CDR1 is ENHRY and CDR2 SYGVKD.

The CDR3 nucleotides read TGTGCCAGCAGCTCCCCCCGGGGGCGCGGTAATGAAAAACTGTTTTTT. This encodes CASSSPRGRGNEKLFF. The chain uses TRBV7-8 and TRBJ1-4; maybe TRBD1 (6 bases). The CDR3 is 16 amino acids. Trimming shortened V by 4 bases and J by 4 bases, and 16 bases separated the two germline ends. CDR1 SGHVS and CDR2 FQNEAQ come from the germline V gene.

The J gene is TRBJ1-5, the V gene TRBV7-2; possible D gene TRBD1, 5 bases. Trimming removed 0 bases at V and 6 bases at J, with 9 bases between. This CDR3 comprises 14 residues. The germline V gene encodes CDR1 SGHTA and CDR2 FQGNSA. In DNA form, the CDR3 reads TGTGCCAGCAGCTTAGCCAGGGAGAGTCAGCCCCAGCATTTT. The encoded protein is CASSLARESQPQHF.

Here the CDR3 reads CASSLRRGSYNEQFF. CDR3 sequence (DNA): TGTGCCAGCAGTTTGAGAAGGGGCTCCTACAATGAGCAGTTCTTC. The rearrangement links TRBV27 to TRBJ2-1, with D perhaps matching TRBD1 (5 bases). With 3 bases removed from V and 0 bases from J, the gap between germline ends came to 9 bases. CDR1 MNHEY and CDR2 SMNVEV come from the germline V gene (reference sequence). The CDR3 extends over 15 amino acids.

The genes are TRBV30 and TRBJ2-3, with TRBD2 matching 8 bases. The CDR3 is 16 residues long. The trim removed 8 bases at V and 5 bases at J, leaving 18 bases unmatched. Germline V gives CDR1 GTSNPN, CDR2 SVGIG (reference sequence). The CDR3 DNA sequence: TGTGCCCGAGGATCGGGACTAGAAAAAATATTAGATACGCAGTATTTT. This encodes CARGSGLEKILDTQYF. Supplemented by reference TRBV30 and TRBJ2-3, the full variable domain reads SQTIHQWPATLVQPVGSPLSLECTVEGTSNPNLYWYRQAAGRGLQLLFYSVGIGQISSEVPQNLSASRPQDRQFILSSKKLLLSDSGFYLCARGSGLEKILDTQYFGPGTRLTVL.

CDR3 DNA sequence: TGTGCCAGCAATATTAATAGCGGGGAGCCCAACACCGGGGAGCTGTTTTTT. This codes for CASNINSGEPNTGELFF. The genes are TRBV2 and TRBJ2-2, with TRBD2 matching 8 bases. Trimming took 7 bases from V and 2 from J; bases not matched to a gene: 12. The V gene's germline CDR1 is SNHLY and CDR2 FYNNEI. The CDR3 contains 17 residues.

The chain has TRBV11-2 and TRBJ2-5; 11 bases are shared with TRBD2. The CDR3 spans 15 residues. Trimming took 3 bases from V and 5 from J; bases not matched to a gene: 5. CDR1 and CDR2 (germline): SGHAT, FQNNGV. CDR3 DNA: TGTGCCAGCAGCTTTGTAGCGGGGGGGCTTGAGACCCAGTACTTC. It specifies CASSFVAGGLETQYF.

This chain links TRBV18 with TRBJ1-3; a weak D match, TRBD1 (5 bases). CDR1 is KGHSH and CDR2 is LQKENI in the germline V gene. The ends were cut back, 1 base at V and 0 bases at J, with 16 bases in the middle. The CDR3 is 18 residues long. The CDR3 nucleotides read TGTGCCAGCTCACCACTTAGTCAGGGTACCGTCTCTGGAAACACCATATATTTT. Residues: CASSPLSQGTVSGNTIYF.

The genes are TRBV6-5 and TRBJ2-3, with D unresolved. Deletions cut 0 bases from V and 4 bases from J, with 8 bases between. CDR3 length: 14 residues. Germline loops: CDR1 MNHEY, CDR2 SVGAGI. CDR3 bases: TGTGCCAGCAGTTACTCGAGAGTCGCAGATACGCAGTATTTT. Amino acids: CASSYSRVADTQYF.

The J gene is TRBJ2-3, the V gene TRBV3-1 (or the pseudogene TRBV3-2), with D tentatively TRBD2 (5 bases). With 0 bases removed from V and 5 bases from J, the gap between germline ends came to 9 bases. CDR1 LGHDT and CDR2 YNNKEL come from the germline V gene (reference sequence). The CDR3 is 14 amino acids. Here the CDR3 reads CASSQEVGVDTQYF. The DNA of the CDR3 is TGTGCCAGCAGCCAAGAGGTCGGGGTAGATACGCAGTATTTT.

This rearrangement joins TRBV15 to TRBJ2-7; 8 bases fit TRBD2. CDR1 and CDR2 (germline): LNHNV, YYDKDF (reference sequence). The J segment lost 2 bases and the V segment lost 4 bases, leaving 10 bases of the junction unmatched. The CDR3 has 16 amino acids. In nucleotides, the CDR3 is TGTGCCACCAGCAAAGGGTCGGCGGGGGGCCCCTACGAGCAGTACTTC. Its protein product is CATSKGSAGGPYEQYF. The variable domain in full, completed from reference TRBV15 and TRBJ2-7, reads DAMVIQNPRYQVTQFGKPVTLSCSQTLNHNVMYWYQQKSSQAPKLLFHYYDKDFNNEADTPDNFQSRRPNTSFCFLDIRSPGLGDTAMYLCATSKGSAGGPYEQYFGPGTRLTVT.